Following are 27 T cell receptor beta chains from one sample sequenced in a study of blood T cell repertoires in COVID-19 (dated by TCRdb to 2019 to 2021). Library preparation used the immunoSEQ multiplex PCR assay. Not all clones reach the TCRdb copy of this immuneACCESS table, which keeps in-frame sequences only. Checked studies attribute under half of the gap to unresolved V genes and leave the rest unexplained. In this sample the table shows over 200,000 clones, 90% to 95% of which occur a single time. The ten biggest clones cover approximately 0.77% of the sample. The sequenced sample consisted of peripheral blood. All receptors derive from a man in his 60s with COVID-19, enrolled during active disease.

The chain employs TRBV24-1 and TRBJ2-1, with 7 bases lining up with TRBD1. The trim removed 1 base at V and 7 bases at J, leaving 3 bases unmatched. Germline lookup yields CDR1 KGHDR and CDR2 SFDVKD. The CDR3 covers 14 residues. The chain's CDR3 is CATSDFNRGNEQFF. CDR3 nucleotides: TGTGCCACCAGTGATTTCAACAGGGGAAATGAGCAGTTCTTC.

The chain recombines TRBV7-6 with TRBJ1-5, with D hard to call. CDR1 and CDR2 from the germline V gene are SGHVS and FNYEAQ. CDR3 length equals 16 residues. V lost 1 base and J lost 2, with 12 bases in between. Here the CDR3 DNA reads TGTGCCAGCAGCTTAGGAGGAGCGGGAGGCAATCAGCCCCAGCATTTT. Translating gives CASSLGGAGGNQPQHF.

The chain uses TRBV19 and TRBJ1-1; the match to TRBD1 covers 7 bases. Germline CDR1 is LNHDA and CDR2 is SQIVND (reference sequence). The CDR3 totals 13 residues. Trimming took 6 bases from V and 4 from J; bases not matched to a gene: 5. The CDR3 DNA is TGTGCCAGTAGAAATTACAGGGGCACTGAAGCTTTCTTT. Protein product: CASRNYRGTEAFF.

The CDR3 DNA reads as TGTGCCAGCTCACCACGTGGTTCTGGGACAGGGCTGGGAGGCTACACCTTC. Translation gives CASSPRGSGTGLGGYTF. The chain joins TRBV18 to TRBJ1-2; 9 bases line up with TRBD1. The germline V gene has CDR1 KGHSH and CDR2 LQKENI. Trimming at V came to 1 base and at J to 8 bases, leaving 14 bases not matched to a gene. The length of the CDR3 is 17 residues.

Written as DNA, the CDR3 is TGTGCCAGCAGTCTCCCTCAGGGGCCCCAGCATTTT. Translated, it gives CASSLPQGPQHF. V gene TRBV12-3 or TRBV12-4 combines with J gene TRBJ1-5; a weak D match, TRBD1 (5 bases). There are 12 residues in the CDR3. With 5 bases removed from V and 9 bases from J, the gap between germline ends came to 11 bases.

The chain employs TRBV25-1 and TRBJ1-5, with D uncertain. Looked up from germline, CDR1 is MGHDK and CDR2 is SYGVNS. V dropped 3 bases and J dropped 1 base, with 4 bases sitting between them. This CDR3 spans 13 amino acids. CDR3 DNA sequence: TGTGCCAGCAGTGACGGGAGCAATCAGCCCCAGCATTTT. This sequence encodes CASSDGSNQPQHF.

The rearrangement uses TRBV6-5 and TRBJ1-1; D remains unclear. The germline V gene has CDR1 MNHEY and CDR2 SVGAGI. The CDR3 covers 15 residues. V lost 0 bases, J lost 0 bases, and 8 bases lay in between. CDR3 DNA: TGTGCCAGCAGTTACTCGGCTTCCATGAACACTGAAGCTTTCTTT. Its translation is CASSYSASMNTEAFF.

The CDR3 bases are TGTGCCAGCAGTTTAGGACTAGCGGGAGACCCCGGGGAGCTGTTTTTT. As protein: CASSLGLAGDPGELFF. This chain joins TRBV28 and TRBJ2-2, with 13 bases aligning to TRBD2. The J segment lost 6 bases and the V segment lost 2 bases, leaving 3 bases of the junction unmatched. Germline values: CDR1 MDHEN, CDR2 SYDVKM. CDR3 length: 16 residues.

The CDR3 reads CASSTTFTDTQYF. The CDR3 DNA reads TGTGCCAGCAGCACGACTTTCACAGATACGCAGTATTTT. The chain uses TRBV5-4 and TRBJ2-3; D gene ambiguous. Between the trimmed V and J ends, which lost 4 bases and 2 bases, there was a span of 8 bases. The V gene's germline CDR1 is SGHNT and CDR2 YYREEE (reference sequence). The length of the CDR3 is 13 residues. Full variable domain (remainder filled in from reference TRBV5-4 and TRBJ2-3): ETGVTQSPTHLIKTRGQQVTLRCSSQSGHNTVSWYQQALGQGPQFIFQYYREEENGRGNFPPRFSGLQFPNYSSELNVNALELDDSALYLCASSTTFTDTQYFGPGTRLTVL.

The chain joins TRBV2 to TRBJ2-7; D might be TRBD2 (6 bases). V was pared by 8 bases and J by 2 bases, with 13 bases between. This CDR3 comprises 13 residues. The germline V gene has CDR1 SNHLY and CDR2 FYNNEI. This chain's CDR3 is CASYETGAYEQYF. The CDR3, as DNA: TGTGCCAGCTATGAGACGGGAGCCTACGAGCAGTACTTC.

J is TRBJ1-2 and V is TRBV4-1, with 7 nucleotides matching TRBD1. The V gene end was trimmed by 5 bases and the J gene end by 4 bases; junction bases not matched to a gene: 10. This CDR3 spans 15 amino acids. Germline V gene lookup returns CDR1 MGHRA and CDR2 YSYEKL. The CDR3 protein is CASSSRRRDSYGYTF. The CDR3 coding sequence is TGCGCCAGCAGCTCCCGCCGGCGGGACAGCTATGGCTACACCTTC.

V and J are TRBV6-4 and TRBJ2-1; tentative D call: TRBD2 (5 bases). The CDR3 sequence is 16 residues long. V lost 3 bases to trimming and J lost 0 bases, with 12 bases between them. Germline V lookup: CDR1 MRHNA, CDR2 SNTAGT. The CDR3 loop reads CASSEQRLTSYNEQFF. CDR3 sequence (DNA): TGTGCCAGCAGTGAACAGCGGCTAACCTCCTACAATGAGCAGTTCTTC.

The chain links TRBV9 to TRBJ2-1; 7 nucleotides agree with TRBD1. CDR3 length equals 13 residues. After removal of 4 bases from V and 8 bases from J, the junction contained 6 bases not matched to a gene. Per germline, CDR1 SGDLS and CDR2 YYNGEE. CDR3 amino acids: CASSQQGMHEQFF. CDR3 bases: TGTGCCAGCAGCCAACAGGGGATGCATGAGCAGTTCTTC.

The chain has TRBV5-1 and TRBJ2-1; 9 positions match TRBD1. CDR3 length equals 15 residues. J was trimmed by 9 bases and V by 0 bases; bases with no gene match: 7. Per germline, CDR1 SGHRS and CDR2 YFSETQ. CDR3 sequence reads: CASSLATTGGSEQFF. The DNA of the CDR3 is TGCGCCAGCAGCTTGGCCACTACAGGGGGCTCTGAGCAGTTCTTC.

The chain combines TRBV18 with TRBJ2-2; 7 bases line up with TRBD2. The CDR3 is 16 residues long. V gave up 4 bases and J gave up 1 base; unmatched junction bases: 6. Germline CDR1 is KGHSH and CDR2 is LQKENI. CDR3 region: CASSLMAGVNTGELFF. The CDR3 DNA reads TGTGCCAGCTCACTAATGGCGGGGGTGAACACCGGGGAGCTGTTTTTT.

The chain uses TRBV4-2 and TRBJ2-3, with a possible D match to TRBD2 (6 bases). Germline lookup yields CDR1 LGHNA and CDR2 YNFKEQ. Trimming took off 3 bases at V and 6 bases at J, with 13 bases between the two ends. This CDR3 contains 14 residues. CDR3 region: CASSQGRGFDTQYF. Here the CDR3 DNA reads TGTGCCAGCAGCCAGGGGCGGGGATTTGATACGCAGTATTTT.

This chain joins TRBV29-1 and TRBJ2-2, with 10 bases that match TRBD2. Germline CDR1 reads SQVTM; CDR2 reads ANQGSEA. V trimming: 5 bases; J trimming: 0 bases; junction bases outside the gene matches: 3. This CDR3 spans 15 amino acids. CDR3 region: CSVRGTSANTGELFF. The CDR3, as DNA: TGCAGCGTTCGGGGGACTAGCGCGAACACCGGGGAGCTGTTTTTT.

Points on this clone: The junction departs from germline at one end; a sequencing error may be responsible. The chain carries TRBV4-1 and TRBJ2-3, with 11 bases lining up with TRBD2. Germline CDR1 and CDR2: MGHRA and YSYEKL. CDR3 length: 15 residues. This CDR3 is CASSRTGGRLAGKFF. DNA for the CDR3: TGCGCCAGCAGCCGCACGGGGGGGCGACTAGCGGGGAAGTTTTTT.

The gene calls are TRBV5-4 and TRBJ1-4; 9 nucleotides agree with TRBD1. This CDR3 spans 14 amino acids. From germline, CDR1 is SGHNT and CDR2 YYREEE (reference sequence). Unmatched junction bases numbered 6, after V lost 4 bases and J lost 8 bases. The CDR3 loop is CASSISTGGEKLFF. The CDR3 nucleotides are TGTGCCAGCAGCATATCGACAGGGGGGGAAAAACTGTTTTTT.

The chain recombines TRBV9 with TRBJ1-3; the D gene is possibly TRBD1 (6 bases). Per germline, CDR1 SGDLS and CDR2 YYNGEE. The CDR3 is 17 residues long. The ends were cut back, 0 bases at V and 0 bases at J, with 13 bases in the middle. CDR3 residues: CASSVVPDSSSGNTIYF. Written as DNA, the CDR3 is TGTGCCAGCAGCGTAGTCCCGGACAGCAGCTCTGGAAACACCATATATTTT.

The rearrangement joins TRBV9 to TRBJ1-2, with D perhaps TRBD1 (5 bases). This CDR3 spans 16 amino acids. The V and J ends lost 3 bases and 2 bases respectively, with 17 bases between them. Germline V gene data show CDR1 as SGDLS and CDR2 as YYNGEE. The CDR3 region has the DNA TGTGCCAGCAGCGGAAGGACACCGGCCCTAAACTATGGCTACACCTTC. Encoded protein: CASSGRTPALNYGYTF.

The chain couples TRBV2 to TRBJ1-4, with D hard to call. Germline CDR1 and CDR2: SNHLY and FYNNEI. Trimming took 2 bases from V and 10 from J, leaving 14 bases between them. The CDR3 consists of 14 residues. The CDR3 coding sequence is TGTGCCAGCAGTGAACGGTCAGGAGGACGAAAACTGTTTTTT. Its translation: CASSERSGGRKLFF.

V gene TRBV5-4 combines with J gene TRBJ1-1; 11 bases align to TRBD1. V lost 3 bases and J lost 4; bases outside the gene matches: 5. CDR3 length: 15 residues. Germline V lookup: CDR1 SGHNT, CDR2 YYREEE (reference sequence). CDR3 residues: CASSWWTGGITEAFF. CDR3 coding DNA: TGTGCCAGCAGCTGGTGGACAGGGGGCATCACTGAAGCTTTCTTT.

The chain couples TRBV19 to TRBJ2-3; D perhaps matches TRBD2 (6 bases). Germline V gives CDR1 LNHDA, CDR2 SQIVND (reference sequence). The V and J ends lost 5 bases and 2 bases respectively, with 17 bases between them. The CDR3 is 16 residues long. The CDR3 coding sequence is TGTGCCAGTAGTCAGGACTACCGACGATCCACAGATACGCAGTATTTT. Its translation: CASSQDYRRSTDTQYF.

The gene calls are TRBV4-3 and TRBJ2-4; the D gene is possibly TRBD2 (6 bases). Germline assignment: CDR1 LGHNA and CDR2 YSLEER. This CDR3 contains 16 residues. Trimming left V 4 bases short and J 0 bases short, with 13 bases between. The CDR3 DNA reads TGCGCCAGCAGCCCCGGGACTGGTCTAGCCAAAAACATTCAGTACTTC. The encoded protein is CASSPGTGLAKNIQYF.

The chain joins TRBV2 to TRBJ2-3; perhaps TRBD2 as D (5 bases). The germline V gene encodes CDR1 SNHLY and CDR2 FYNNEI. V was cut by 3 bases and J by 11 bases, with 12 bases left in between. The CDR3 covers 12 residues. The CDR3 here is CASSDVAYMQYF. The CDR3 DNA reads as TGTGCCAGCAGTGACGTAGCGTATATGCAGTATTTT.

V is TRBV2 and J is TRBJ1-5, with D hard to call. The CDR3 consists of 14 residues. Trimming took off 6 bases at V and 0 bases at J, with 9 bases between the two ends. The germline V gene encodes CDR1 SNHLY and CDR2 FYNNEI. CDR3 in DNA: TGTGCCAGCAGGGCGAGGAGTAGCAATCAGCCCCAGCATTTT. Translated: CASRARSSNQPQHF.